These T cell receptor beta chains were read from a single sample in a study of T cells in Graves' hyperthyroidism and ophthalmopathy. TCRdb reanalysed the multiplex PCR reads using MiXCR and keeps one entry per CDR3 protein. This table has 200,000 or so distinct CDR3 sequences, around 16% appearing once. The sequencing sample was made of blood. Source of these receptors: a woman aged 45-59 years with Graves' hyperthyroidism. CDR3s include the opening cysteine and the closing phenylalanine or tryptophan. The D gene is left open where the match is weak. Some rows have no size entry. The others give once, few or many, or a class for an expanded clone.

J gene: TRBJ1-1; clone size: -; D gene: -; V gene: TRBV3-1; CDR3 protein: CASSQEANTEAFF; CDR3 DNA: TGTGCCAGCAGCCAAGAAGCGAACACTGAAGCTTTCTTT
J gene: TRBJ1-3; clone size: many; D gene: -; V gene: TRBV2; CDR3 protein: CASRPTGPSGNTIYF; CDR3 DNA: TGTGCCAGCAGGCCGACAGGTCCCTCTGGAAACACCATATATTTT
J gene: TRBJ1-4; clone size: many; D gene: TRBD1; V gene: TRBV20-1; CDR3 protein: CSGETGAGGEKLFF; CDR3 DNA: TGCAGTGGGGAGACAGGGGCGGGAGGTGAAAAACTGTTTTTT
J gene: TRBJ2-1; clone size: -; D gene: TRBD2; V gene: TRBV30; CDR3 protein: CAWRATSGRANEQFF; CDR3 DNA: TGTGCCTGGAGAGCGACTAGCGGGAGGGCCAATGAGCAGTTCTTC
J gene: TRBJ1-1; clone size: many; D gene: TRBD1; V gene: TRBV11-2; CDR3 protein: CASSPYRGTEAFF; CDR3 DNA: TGTGCCAGCAGCCCGTACAGGGGCACTGAAGCTTTCTTT
J gene: TRBJ1-6; clone size: -; D gene: -; V gene: TRBV4-2; CDR3 protein: CASSQSTNGGFNTLHF; CDR3 DNA: TGTGCCAGCAGCCAAAGTACGAACGGGGGCTTTAACACCCTCCACTTT
J gene: TRBJ2-7; clone size: few; D gene: TRBD2; V gene: TRBV12-3/TRBV12-4; CDR3 protein: CASSLSGRWNEQYF; CDR3 DNA: TGTGCCAGCAGTTTAAGCGGGAGGTGGAACGAGCAGTACTTC
J gene: TRBJ1-1; clone size: many; D gene: TRBD1; V gene: TRBV7-9; CDR3 protein: CASSTQGASTEAFF; CDR3 DNA: TGTGCCAGCAGCACTCAGGGGGCTAGCACTGAAGCTTTCTTT
J gene: TRBJ2-3; clone size: many; D gene: -; V gene: TRBV20-1; CDR3 protein: CSARDSYTDTQYF; CDR3 DNA: TGCAGTGCTAGAGACTCTTACACAGATACGCAGTATTTT
J gene: TRBJ1-2; clone size: many; D gene: -; V gene: TRBV27; CDR3 protein: CASSLQGQDYGYTF; CDR3 DNA: TGTGCCAGCAGTTTACAGGGGCAGGACTATGGCTACACCTTC
J gene: TRBJ1-6; clone size: -; D gene: -; V gene: TRBV12-3/TRBV12-4; CDR3 protein: CASSPGPRHSPLHF; CDR3 DNA: TGTGCCAGCAGCCCCGGGCCCCGACATTCACCCCTCCACTTT
J gene: TRBJ1-4; clone size: few; D gene: TRBD1; V gene: TRBV5-6; CDR3 protein: CASSQRTGGTEKLFF; CDR3 DNA: TGTGCCAGCAGCCAAAGGACAGGGGGGACAGAAAAACTGTTTTTT
J gene: TRBJ2-2; clone size: few; D gene: -; V gene: TRBV5-1; CDR3 protein: CASSLVQNTGELFF; CDR3 DNA: TGCGCCAGCAGCTTGGTGCAGAACACCGGGGAGCTGTTTTTT
J gene: TRBJ1-2; clone size: -; D gene: -; V gene: TRBV6-2/TRBV6-3; CDR3 protein: CASRAPGRRWYGYTF; CDR3 DNA: TGTGCCAGTCGAGCGCCCGGTAGGAGGTGGTATGGCTACACCTTC
J gene: TRBJ2-5; clone size: many; D gene: TRBD2; V gene: TRBV20-1; CDR3 protein: CSARPRTSGSVETQYF; CDR3 DNA: TGCAGTGCTAGACCACGGACTAGCGGGAGTGTAGAGACCCAGTACTTC
J gene: TRBJ2-1; clone size: -; D gene: TRBD2; V gene: TRBV29-1; CDR3 protein: CSVDLPWREPYNEQFF; CDR3 DNA: TGCAGCGTTGATTTACCCTGGCGGGAGCCCTACAATGAGCAGTTCTTC
J gene: TRBJ1-2; clone size: -; D gene: -; V gene: TRBV28; CDR3 protein: CATNRGWGGYTF; CDR3 DNA: TGTGCCACCAACCGGGGGTGGGGGGGCTACACCTTC
J gene: TRBJ2-1; clone size: few; D gene: -; V gene: TRBV3-1; CDR3 protein: CASSQGLRELFF; CDR3 DNA: TGTGCCAGCAGCCAAGGCCTCCGGGAACTGTTCTTC
J gene: TRBJ1-5; clone size: many; D gene: TRBD1; V gene: TRBV10-3; CDR3 protein: CAISAQGVNQPQHF; CDR3 DNA: TGTGCCATCAGTGCACAGGGGGTGAATCAGCCCCAGCATTTT
J gene: TRBJ2-7; clone size: -; D gene: -; V gene: TRBV12-5; CDR3 protein: CASGLTVDSSFEQYF; CDR3 DNA: TGTGCTAGTGGTTTGACCGTTGACAGCTCCTTCGAGCAGTACTTC
J gene: TRBJ2-1; clone size: -; D gene: TRBD2; V gene: TRBV30; CDR3 protein: CAWRETSSPLNEQFF; CDR3 DNA: TGTGCCTGGAGGGAGACTAGCAGCCCCCTCAATGAGCAGTTCTTC
J gene: TRBJ2-1; clone size: many; D gene: -; V gene: TRBV7-9; CDR3 protein: CASSLFPVGGNEQFF; CDR3 DNA: TGTGCCAGCAGCTTATTTCCGGTCGGCGGCAATGAGCAGTTCTTC
J gene: TRBJ2-7; clone size: few; D gene: TRBD2; V gene: TRBV12-3/TRBV12-4; CDR3 protein: CASSPRTSGHNSYEQYF; CDR3 DNA: TGTGCCAGCAGTCCAAGGACTAGCGGGCATAATTCCTACGAGCAGTACTTC
J gene: TRBJ2-1; clone size: -; D gene: -; V gene: TRBV5-5; CDR3 protein: CASSLMGAYEQFF; CDR3 DNA: TGTGCCAGCAGCTTGATGGGGGCGTATGAGCAGTTCTTC
J gene: TRBJ1-5; clone size: many; D gene: -; V gene: TRBV27; CDR3 protein: CASSLYGGGASNQPQHF; CDR3 DNA: TGTGCCAGCAGTTTATACGGGGGGGGCGCAAGCAATCAGCCCCAGCATTTT
J gene: TRBJ1-1; clone size: -; D gene: -; V gene: TRBV11-2; CDR3 protein: CASSLEGGRAFF; CDR3 DNA: TGTGCCAGCAGCTTGGAGGGAGGGCGAGCTTTCTTT
J gene: TRBJ1-1; clone size: few; D gene: -; V gene: TRBV12-3/TRBV12-4; CDR3 protein: CANSKGGSTEAFF; CDR3 DNA: TGTGCCAACAGCAAGGGAGGGAGCACTGAAGCTTTCTTT
J gene: TRBJ1-1; clone size: many; D gene: -; V gene: TRBV12-3/TRBV12-4; CDR3 protein: CASTPGREITEAFF; CDR3 DNA: TGTGCCAGCACCCCAGGCCGCGAGATCACTGAAGCTTTCTTT
J gene: TRBJ2-7; clone size: many; D gene: -; V gene: TRBV6-1; CDR3 protein: CASSQGDTYEQYF; CDR3 DNA: TGTGCCAGCAGCCAAGGGGACACCTACGAGCAGTACTTC
J gene: TRBJ1-2; clone size: many; D gene: -; V gene: TRBV7-9; CDR3 protein: CASSTPRGRDYGYTF; CDR3 DNA: TGTGCCAGCAGCACCCCCCGGGGCAGGGATTACGGCTACACCTTC
J gene: TRBJ1-5; clone size: -; D gene: -; V gene: TRBV20-1; CDR3 protein: CSPKRLDGNQPQHF; CDR3 DNA: TGCAGCCCGAAGCGGCTAGATGGCAATCAGCCCCAGCATTTT
J gene: TRBJ2-3; clone size: -; D gene: -; V gene: TRBV4-1; CDR3 protein: CASSQDIETDTQYF; CDR3 DNA: TGCGCCAGCAGCCAAGATATCGAGACAGATACGCAGTATTTT
J gene: TRBJ1-1; clone size: many; D gene: -; V gene: TRBV9; CDR3 protein: CASSVDPRLVNTEAFF; CDR3 DNA: TGTGCCAGCAGCGTAGACCCCCGTCTGGTGAACACTGAAGCTTTCTTT
J gene: TRBJ2-1; clone size: few; D gene: TRBD2; V gene: TRBV13; CDR3 protein: CASSQRTSGSYNEQFF; CDR3 DNA: TGTGCCAGCAGCCAGAGGACTAGCGGGAGCTACAATGAGCAGTTCTTC
J gene: TRBJ2-1; clone size: -; D gene: -; V gene: TRBV27; CDR3 protein: CASSLTRTTHLLDEQFF; CDR3 DNA: TGTGCCAGCAGTCTTACCCGCACTACTCATCTACTAGATGAGCAGTTCTTC
J gene: TRBJ2-1; clone size: few; D gene: -; V gene: TRBV19; CDR3 protein: CASNPSLTYNEQFF; CDR3 DNA: TGTGCCAGTAATCCTTCGCTGACCTACAATGAGCAGTTCTTC
J gene: TRBJ1-1; clone size: many; D gene: TRBD1; V gene: TRBV5-8; CDR3 protein: CASSSGDRGWTEAFF; CDR3 DNA: TGTGCCAGCAGCTCGGGGGACAGGGGGTGGACTGAAGCTTTCTTT
J gene: TRBJ1-3; clone size: few; D gene: -; V gene: TRBV5-1; CDR3 protein: CASSLDTSGTSGNTIYF; CDR3 DNA: TGCGCCAGCAGCTTGGATACGTCTGGTACTTCGGGAAACACCATATATTTT
J gene: TRBJ1-1; clone size: many; D gene: -; V gene: TRBV4-1; CDR3 protein: CASSQFSSGTNTEAFF; CDR3 DNA: TGCGCCAGCAGCCAATTTTCGAGTGGGACGAACACTGAAGCTTTCTTT
J gene: TRBJ2-7; clone size: many; D gene: TRBD2; V gene: TRBV5-1; CDR3 protein: CASRRPSGYSYEQYF; CDR3 DNA: TGCGCCAGCAGACGACCTAGCGGGTACTCCTACGAGCAGTACTTC
J gene: TRBJ2-3; clone size: many; D gene: -; V gene: TRBV29-1; CDR3 protein: CSLLPSGSDTQYF; CDR3 DNA: TGCAGCCTGCTCCCTTCCGGCTCAGATACGCAGTATTTT
J gene: TRBJ1-2; clone size: many; D gene: -; V gene: TRBV7-8; CDR3 protein: CASSAGASANYGYTF; CDR3 DNA: TGTGCCAGCAGCGCCGGGGCTTCAGCTAACTATGGCTACACCTTC
J gene: TRBJ2-1; clone size: -; D gene: TRBD2; V gene: TRBV11-2; CDR3 protein: CASSSTRPGTSGSNEQFF; CDR3 DNA: TGTGCCAGCAGCTCGACTCGCCCCGGGACTAGCGGGAGCAATGAGCAGTTCTTC
J gene: TRBJ1-1; clone size: -; D gene: TRBD1; V gene: TRBV30; CDR3 protein: CAWLRDRLTEAFF; CDR3 DNA: TGTGCCTGGCTACGGGACAGGTTAACTGAAGCTTTCTTT
J gene: TRBJ1-1; clone size: many; D gene: -; V gene: TRBV2; CDR3 protein: CASSKGGPMNTEAFF; CDR3 DNA: TGTGCCAGCAGTAAAGGTGGACCGATGAACACTGAAGCTTTCTTT
J gene: TRBJ2-7; clone size: many; D gene: -; V gene: TRBV28; CDR3 protein: CASRGDPYEQYF; CDR3 DNA: TGTGCCAGCCGTGGCGACCCCTACGAGCAGTACTTC
J gene: TRBJ2-3; clone size: many; D gene: -; V gene: TRBV11-2; CDR3 protein: CASSPRQQPTDTQYF; CDR3 DNA: TGTGCCAGCAGCCCAAGACAGCAACCCACAGATACGCAGTATTTT
J gene: TRBJ1-1; clone size: many; D gene: -; V gene: TRBV11-3; CDR3 protein: CASSPSLSGEAFF; CDR3 DNA: TGTGCCAGCAGCCCCTCCCTATCGGGAGAAGCTTTCTTT
J gene: TRBJ2-5; clone size: -; D gene: -; V gene: TRBV19; CDR3 protein: CASSTRQGRVRETQYF; CDR3 DNA: TGTGCCAGTAGTACCCGGCAAGGGAGAGTCCGGGAGACCCAGTACTTC
J gene: TRBJ2-7; clone size: -; D gene: TRBD2; V gene: TRBV19; CDR3 protein: CASSIALAASYEQYF; CDR3 DNA: TGTGCCAGTAGTATCGCGCTAGCGGCCTCCTACGAGCAGTACTTC
J gene: TRBJ1-2; clone size: many; D gene: -; V gene: TRBV6-6; CDR3 protein: CASSYQGGYTF; CDR3 DNA: TGTGCCAGCAGTTACCAGGGAGGCTACACCTTC
J gene: TRBJ2-1; clone size: many; D gene: -; V gene: TRBV3-1; CDR3 protein: CASSQEGLREFDEQFF; CDR3 DNA: TGTGCCAGCAGCCAAGAAGGGTTACGGGAGTTCGATGAGCAGTTCTTC
J gene: TRBJ1-2; clone size: -; D gene: -; V gene: TRBV9; CDR3 protein: CASSASSTPFYGYTF; CDR3 DNA: TGTGCCAGCAGCGCGAGCAGCACTCCATTCTATGGCTACACCTTC
J gene: TRBJ2-2; clone size: few; D gene: TRBD2; V gene: TRBV28; CDR3 protein: CASSSPAGEGTGELFF; CDR3 DNA: TGTGCCAGCAGTTCCCCAGCGGGAGAGGGCACCGGGGAGCTGTTTTTT
J gene: TRBJ2-2; clone size: many; D gene: -; V gene: TRBV30; CDR3 protein: CAWSVRTDTGELFF; CDR3 DNA: TGTGCCTGGAGTGTACGCACAGACACCGGGGAGCTGTTTTTT
J gene: TRBJ1-5; clone size: few; D gene: -; V gene: TRBV6-1; CDR3 protein: CASSESTQPQHF; CDR3 DNA: TGTGCCAGCAGTGAGTCCACCCAGCCCCAGCATTTT
J gene: TRBJ2-2; clone size: many; D gene: -; V gene: TRBV13; CDR3 protein: CASSSNTGELFF; CDR3 DNA: TGTGCCAGCAGCTCGAACACCGGGGAGCTGTTTTTT
J gene: TRBJ2-7; clone size: many; D gene: TRBD1; V gene: TRBV20-1; CDR3 protein: CSAYHPGDRGQYF; CDR3 DNA: TGCAGTGCTTACCACCCTGGGGACAGGGGGCAGTACTTC
J gene: TRBJ2-5; clone size: many; D gene: -; V gene: TRBV12-3/TRBV12-4; CDR3 protein: CASSPAGPQETQYF; CDR3 DNA: TGTGCCAGCAGCCCCGCCGGGCCCCAAGAGACCCAGTACTTC
J gene: TRBJ2-5; clone size: many; D gene: -; V gene: TRBV12-3/TRBV12-4; CDR3 protein: CASSRSAGQETQYF; CDR3 DNA: TGTGCCAGCAGTAGGTCAGCGGGTCAAGAGACCCAGTACTTC